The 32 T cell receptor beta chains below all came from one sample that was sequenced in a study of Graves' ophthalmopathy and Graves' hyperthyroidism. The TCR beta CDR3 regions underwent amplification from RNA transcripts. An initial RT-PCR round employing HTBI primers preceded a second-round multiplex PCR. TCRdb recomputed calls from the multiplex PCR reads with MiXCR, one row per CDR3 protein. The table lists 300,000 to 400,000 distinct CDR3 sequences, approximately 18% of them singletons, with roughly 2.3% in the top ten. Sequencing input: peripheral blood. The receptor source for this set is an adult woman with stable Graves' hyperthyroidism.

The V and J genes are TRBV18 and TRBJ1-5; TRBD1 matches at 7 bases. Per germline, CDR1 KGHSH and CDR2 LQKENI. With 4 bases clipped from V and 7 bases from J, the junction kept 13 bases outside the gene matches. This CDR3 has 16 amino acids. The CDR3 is CASSRLQGRAGQPQHF. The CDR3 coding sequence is TGTGCCAGCTCACGCCTACAGGGGCGCGCGGGGCAGCCCCAGCATTTT.

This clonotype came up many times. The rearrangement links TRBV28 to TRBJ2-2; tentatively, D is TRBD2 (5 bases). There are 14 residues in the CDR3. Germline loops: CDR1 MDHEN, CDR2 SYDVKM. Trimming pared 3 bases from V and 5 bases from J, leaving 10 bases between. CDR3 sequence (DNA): TGTGCCAGCAGTTTGTTCGGGGAGACCGGGGAGCTGTTTTTT. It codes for CASSLFGETGELFF.

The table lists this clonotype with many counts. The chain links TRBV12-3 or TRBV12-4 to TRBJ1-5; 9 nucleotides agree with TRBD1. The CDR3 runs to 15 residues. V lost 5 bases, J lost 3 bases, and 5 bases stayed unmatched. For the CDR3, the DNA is TGTGCCAGCAGTCCCGGACAGGGGCTCAATCAGCCCCAGCATTTT. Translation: CASSPGQGLNQPQHF.

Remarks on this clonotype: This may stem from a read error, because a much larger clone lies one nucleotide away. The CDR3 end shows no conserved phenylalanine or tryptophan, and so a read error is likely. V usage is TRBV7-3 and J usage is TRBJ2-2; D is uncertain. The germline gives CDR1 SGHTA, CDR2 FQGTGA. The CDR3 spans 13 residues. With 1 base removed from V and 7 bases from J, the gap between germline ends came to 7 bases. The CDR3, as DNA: TGTGCCAGCAGCTTAATTATTAACGGGGAGCTGTTTTTG. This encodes CASSLIINGELFL.

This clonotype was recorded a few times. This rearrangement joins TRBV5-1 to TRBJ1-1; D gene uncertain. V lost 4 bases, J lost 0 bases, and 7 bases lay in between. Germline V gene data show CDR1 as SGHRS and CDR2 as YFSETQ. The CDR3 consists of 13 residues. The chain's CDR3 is CASSAVMNTEAFF. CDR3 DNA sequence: TGCGCCAGCAGCGCCGTAATGAACACTGAAGCTTTCTTT.

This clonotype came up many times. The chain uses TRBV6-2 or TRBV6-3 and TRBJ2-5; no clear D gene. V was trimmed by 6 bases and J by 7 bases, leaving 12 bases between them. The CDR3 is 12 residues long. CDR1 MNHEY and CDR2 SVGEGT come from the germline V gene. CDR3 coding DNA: TGTGCCAGCAGACTTACCGAAGGGACCCAGTACTTC. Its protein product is CASRLTEGTQYF.

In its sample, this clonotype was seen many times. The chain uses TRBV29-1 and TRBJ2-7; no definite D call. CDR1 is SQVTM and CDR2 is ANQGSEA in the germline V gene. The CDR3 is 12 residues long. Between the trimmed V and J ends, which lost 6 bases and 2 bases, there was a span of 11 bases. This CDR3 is CSVVQQPYEQYF. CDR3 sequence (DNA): TGCAGCGTCGTACAGCAGCCCTACGAGCAGTACTTC.

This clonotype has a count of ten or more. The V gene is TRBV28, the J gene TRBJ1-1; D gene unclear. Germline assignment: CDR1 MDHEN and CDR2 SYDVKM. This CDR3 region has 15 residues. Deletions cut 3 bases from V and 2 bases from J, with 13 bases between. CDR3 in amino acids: CASSFLPYTNTEAFF. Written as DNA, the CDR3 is TGTGCCAGCAGTTTTCTCCCCTATACCAACACTGAAGCTTTCTTT. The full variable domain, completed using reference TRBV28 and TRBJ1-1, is DVKVTQSSRYLVKRTGEKVFLECVQDMDHENMFWYRQDPGLGLRLIYFSYDVKMKEKGDIPEGYSVSREKKERFSLILESASTNQTSMYLCASSFLPYTNTEAFFGQGTRLTVV.

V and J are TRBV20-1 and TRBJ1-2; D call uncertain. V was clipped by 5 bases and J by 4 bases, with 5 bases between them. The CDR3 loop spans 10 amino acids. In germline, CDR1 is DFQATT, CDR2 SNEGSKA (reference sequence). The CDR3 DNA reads TGCAGTGCTTCCACCTATGGCTACACCTTC. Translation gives CSASTYGYTF.

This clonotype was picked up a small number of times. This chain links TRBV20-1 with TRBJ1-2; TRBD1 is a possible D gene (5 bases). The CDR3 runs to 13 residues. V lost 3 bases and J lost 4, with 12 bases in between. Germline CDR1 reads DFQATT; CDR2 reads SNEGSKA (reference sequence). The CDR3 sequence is CSASAGRRYGYTF. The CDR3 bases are TGCAGTGCTAGCGCGGGACGGCGCTATGGCTACACCTTC.

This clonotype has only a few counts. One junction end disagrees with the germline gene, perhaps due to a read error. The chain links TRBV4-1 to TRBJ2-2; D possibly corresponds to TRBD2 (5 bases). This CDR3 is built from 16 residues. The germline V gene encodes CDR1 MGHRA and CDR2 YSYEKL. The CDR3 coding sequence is TGCGCCAGCAGCCAAGATATAGCGAGCGGAACCGGGGAGCTGTGTTTT. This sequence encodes CASSQDIASGTGELCF.

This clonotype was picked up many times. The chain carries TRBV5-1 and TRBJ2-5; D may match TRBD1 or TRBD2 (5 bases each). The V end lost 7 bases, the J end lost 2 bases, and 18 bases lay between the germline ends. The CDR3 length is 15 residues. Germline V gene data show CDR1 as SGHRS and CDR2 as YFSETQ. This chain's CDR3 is CASAHFGTVQETQYF. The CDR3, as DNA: TGCGCCAGCGCCCACTTCGGGACGGTACAAGAGACCCAGTACTTC.

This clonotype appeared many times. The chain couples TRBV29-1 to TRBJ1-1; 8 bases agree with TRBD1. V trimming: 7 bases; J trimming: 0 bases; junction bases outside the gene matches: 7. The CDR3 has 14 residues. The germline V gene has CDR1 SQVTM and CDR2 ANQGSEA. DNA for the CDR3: TGCAGCGCCGACAGGGGCGGGATGAACACTGAAGCTTTCTTT. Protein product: CSADRGGMNTEAFF.

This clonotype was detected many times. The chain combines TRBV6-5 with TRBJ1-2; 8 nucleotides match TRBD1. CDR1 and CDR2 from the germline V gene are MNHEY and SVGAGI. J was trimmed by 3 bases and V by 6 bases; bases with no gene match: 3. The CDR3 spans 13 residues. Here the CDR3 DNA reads TGTGCCAGCAGACTACAGGGGGACTATGGCTACACCTTC. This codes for CASRLQGDYGYTF.

The CDR3 DNA follows: TGTGCCAGCAGTTTGGGATTAGCCGAAGAGCAGTACTTC. Translated: CASSLGLAEEQYF. The chain employs TRBV12-3 or TRBV12-4 and TRBJ2-7; D is undetermined. Between the trimmed V and J ends, which lost 3 bases and 7 bases, there was a span of 13 bases. CDR3 length equals 13 residues.

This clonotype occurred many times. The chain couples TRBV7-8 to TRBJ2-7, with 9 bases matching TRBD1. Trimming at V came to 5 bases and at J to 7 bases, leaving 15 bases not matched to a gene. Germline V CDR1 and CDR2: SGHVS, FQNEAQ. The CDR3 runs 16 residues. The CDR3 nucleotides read TGTGCCAGCAGCCAAATCCCCCCCACAGGGGGCGGAGAGCAGTACTTC. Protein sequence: CASSQIPPTGGGEQYF.

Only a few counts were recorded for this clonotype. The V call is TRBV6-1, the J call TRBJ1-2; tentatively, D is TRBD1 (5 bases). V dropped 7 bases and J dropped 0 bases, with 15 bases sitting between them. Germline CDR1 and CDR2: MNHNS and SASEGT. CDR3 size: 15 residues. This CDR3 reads CASTERGRPNYGYTF. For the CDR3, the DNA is TGTGCCAGCACCGAAAGGGGCAGACCTAACTATGGCTACACCTTC.

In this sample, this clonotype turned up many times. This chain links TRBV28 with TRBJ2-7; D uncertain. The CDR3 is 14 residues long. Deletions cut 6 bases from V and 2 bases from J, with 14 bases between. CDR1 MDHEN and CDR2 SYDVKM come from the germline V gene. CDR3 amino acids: CASSISGPTYEQYF. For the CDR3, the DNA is TGTGCCAGCAGCATATCGGGCCCTACCTACGAGCAGTACTTC.

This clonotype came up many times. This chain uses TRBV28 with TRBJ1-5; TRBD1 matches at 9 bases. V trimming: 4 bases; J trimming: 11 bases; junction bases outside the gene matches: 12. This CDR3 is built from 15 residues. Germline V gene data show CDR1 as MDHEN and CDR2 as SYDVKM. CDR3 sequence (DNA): TGTGCCAGCAGTTCCCAGGGACAGGGAGAAATGACCCAGCATTTT. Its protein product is CASSSQGQGEMTQHF.

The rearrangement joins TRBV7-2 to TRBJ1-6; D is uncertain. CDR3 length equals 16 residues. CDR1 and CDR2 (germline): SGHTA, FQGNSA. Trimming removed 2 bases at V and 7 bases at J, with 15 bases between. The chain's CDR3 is CASSLSGSWSNSPLHF. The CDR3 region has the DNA TGTGCCAGCAGCTTATCGGGGAGCTGGAGCAATTCACCCCTCCACTTT.

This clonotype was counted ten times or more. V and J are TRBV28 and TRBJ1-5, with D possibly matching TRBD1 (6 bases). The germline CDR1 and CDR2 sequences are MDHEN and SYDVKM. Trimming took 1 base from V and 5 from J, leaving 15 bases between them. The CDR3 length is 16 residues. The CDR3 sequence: CASSLYWGGLDQPQHF. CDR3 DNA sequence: TGTGCCAGCAGTTTATATTGGGGGGGGCTCGATCAGCCCCAGCATTTT. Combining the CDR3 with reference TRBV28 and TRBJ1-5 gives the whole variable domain DVKVTQSSRYLVKRTGEKVFLECVQDMDHENMFWYRQDPGLGLRLIYFSYDVKMKEKGDIPEGYSVSREKKERFSLILESASTNQTSMYLCASSLYWGGLDQPQHFGDGTRLSIL.

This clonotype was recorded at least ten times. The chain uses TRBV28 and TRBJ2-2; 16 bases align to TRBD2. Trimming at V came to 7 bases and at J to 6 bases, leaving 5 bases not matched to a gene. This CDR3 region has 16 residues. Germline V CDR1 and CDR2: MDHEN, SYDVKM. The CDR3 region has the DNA TGTGCCAGCACGGGACTAGCGGGAGGGCCCCCCGGGGAGCTGTTTTTT. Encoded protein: CASTGLAGGPPGELFF. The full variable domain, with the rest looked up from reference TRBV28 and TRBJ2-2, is DVKVTQSSRYLVKRTGEKVFLECVQDMDHENMFWYRQDPGLGLRLIYFSYDVKMKEKGDIPEGYSVSREKKERFSLILESASTNQTSMYLCASTGLAGGPPGELFFGEGSRLTVL.

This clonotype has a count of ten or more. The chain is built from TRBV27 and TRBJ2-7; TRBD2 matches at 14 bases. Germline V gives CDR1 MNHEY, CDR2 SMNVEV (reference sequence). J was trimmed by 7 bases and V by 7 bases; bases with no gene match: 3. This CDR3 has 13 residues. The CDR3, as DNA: TGTGCCAGCAACGGACTAGCGGGAGGTGAGCAGTACTTC. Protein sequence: CASNGLAGGEQYF.

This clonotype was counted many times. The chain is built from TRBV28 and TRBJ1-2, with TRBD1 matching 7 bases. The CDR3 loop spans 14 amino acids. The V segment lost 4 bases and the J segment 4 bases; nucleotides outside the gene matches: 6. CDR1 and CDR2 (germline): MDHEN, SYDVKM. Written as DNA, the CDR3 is TGTGCCAGCAGTTATCAGACAGGGTTCTATGGCTACACCTTC. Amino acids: CASSYQTGFYGYTF.

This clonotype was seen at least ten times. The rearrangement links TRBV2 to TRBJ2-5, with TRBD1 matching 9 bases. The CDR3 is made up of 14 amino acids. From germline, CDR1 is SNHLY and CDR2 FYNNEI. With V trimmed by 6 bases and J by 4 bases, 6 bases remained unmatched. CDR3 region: CASSAQGAGETQYF. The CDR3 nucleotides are TGTGCCAGCAGCGCACAGGGGGCGGGAGAGACCCAGTACTTC.

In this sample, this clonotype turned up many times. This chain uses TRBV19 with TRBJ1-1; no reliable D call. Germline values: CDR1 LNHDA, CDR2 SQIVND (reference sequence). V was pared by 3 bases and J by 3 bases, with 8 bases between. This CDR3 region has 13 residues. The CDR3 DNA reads TGTGCCAGTAGTATTGTCAGTGACACTGAAGCTTTCTTT. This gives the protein CASSIVSDTEAFF.

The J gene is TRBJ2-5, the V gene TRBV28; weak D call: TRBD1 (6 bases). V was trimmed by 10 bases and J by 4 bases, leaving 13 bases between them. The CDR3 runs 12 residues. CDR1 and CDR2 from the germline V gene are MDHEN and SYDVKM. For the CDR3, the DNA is TGTGCCACTTGGACAGTGCGAGAGACCCAGTACTTC. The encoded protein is CATWTVRETQYF.

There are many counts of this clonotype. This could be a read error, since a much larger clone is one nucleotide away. Here the CDR3 reads CASLPRDRSQKTQYF. Written as DNA, the CDR3 is TGTGCCAGCCTGCCCCGAGACCGATCCCAAAAGACCCAGTACTTC. The chain combines TRBV6-1 with TRBJ2-5; D unclear. The germline CDR1 and CDR2 sequences are MNHNS and SASEGT. The CDR3 loop spans 15 amino acids.

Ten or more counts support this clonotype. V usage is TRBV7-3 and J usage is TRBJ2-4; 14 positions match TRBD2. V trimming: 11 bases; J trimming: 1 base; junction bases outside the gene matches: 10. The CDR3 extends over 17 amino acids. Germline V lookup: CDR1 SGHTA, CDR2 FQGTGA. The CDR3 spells CAGRLAGGPWAKNIQYF. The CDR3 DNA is TGTGCCGGACGACTAGCGGGAGGGCCGTGGGCCAAAAACATTCAGTACTTC.

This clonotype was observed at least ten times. The chain's CDR3 is CSARADRSTDIYEQYF. The CDR3 region has the DNA TGCAGTGCTAGAGCCGACCGGTCCACTGACATTTACGAGCAGTACTTC. The chain employs TRBV20-1 and TRBJ2-7; D is undetermined. Trimming cost V 1 base and J 4 bases, with 20 bases left between them. From germline, CDR1 is DFQATT and CDR2 SNEGSKA (reference sequence). The CDR3 consists of 16 residues.

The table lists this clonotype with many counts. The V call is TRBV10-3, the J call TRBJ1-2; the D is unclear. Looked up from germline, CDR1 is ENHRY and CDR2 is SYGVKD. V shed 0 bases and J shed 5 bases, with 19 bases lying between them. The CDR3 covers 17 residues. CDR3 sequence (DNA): TGTGCCATCAGTGAGTCGAGTAGGAGGACCTTAGGATATGGCTACACCTTC. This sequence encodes CAISESSRRTLGYGYTF.

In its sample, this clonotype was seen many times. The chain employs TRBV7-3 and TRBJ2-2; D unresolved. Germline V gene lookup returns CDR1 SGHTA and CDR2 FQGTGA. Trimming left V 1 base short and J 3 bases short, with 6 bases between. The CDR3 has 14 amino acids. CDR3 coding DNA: TGTGCCAGCAGCTTAAATAGTTACACCGGGGAGCTGTTTTTT. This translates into CASSLNSYTGELFF.